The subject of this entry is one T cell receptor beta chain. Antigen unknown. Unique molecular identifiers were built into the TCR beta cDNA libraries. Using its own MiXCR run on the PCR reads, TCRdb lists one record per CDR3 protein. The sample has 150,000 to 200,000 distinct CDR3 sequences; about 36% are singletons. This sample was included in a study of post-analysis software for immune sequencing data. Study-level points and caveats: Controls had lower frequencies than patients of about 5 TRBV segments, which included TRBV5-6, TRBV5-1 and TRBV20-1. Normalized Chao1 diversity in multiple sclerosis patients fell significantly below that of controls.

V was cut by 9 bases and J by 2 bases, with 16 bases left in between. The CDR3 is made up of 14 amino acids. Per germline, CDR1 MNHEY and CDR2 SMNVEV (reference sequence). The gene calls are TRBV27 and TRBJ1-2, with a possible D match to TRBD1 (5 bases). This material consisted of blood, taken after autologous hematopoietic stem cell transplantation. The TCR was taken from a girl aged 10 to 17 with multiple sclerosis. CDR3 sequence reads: CASGRDGGNYGYTF. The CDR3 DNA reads TGTGCCAGTGGTCGGGACGGAGGAAACTATGGCTACACCTTC.